This is a list of T cell receptor beta chains from one sample in a study of Ad26.COV2.S vaccination and SARS-CoV-2 variants. Only in-frame clones appear in the TCRdb table, and some are missing; sequencing was by immunoSEQ multiplex PCR. Counted here are 400,000 to 450,000 clones, roughly 90% occurring once; the ten biggest clones make up around 1.7%. The sample in question was peripheral blood, obtained in a trial of Ad26.COV2.S vaccine versus placebo. The source of these receptors is a person between 18 and 65 years old who received the Ad26.COV2.S COVID-19 vaccine or a placebo. The CDR3 runs from the conserved cysteine through the conserved F or W. A D gene is named only where the DNA matches it firmly. The size entry is marked missing in some rows and otherwise reads once, few, many or a size class.

j_gene	d_gene	v_gene	abundance	CDR3aa	CDR3nt
TRBJ1-6	.	TRBV7-2	.	CASSQQAKVDSPLHF	TGTGCCAGCAGCCAACAGGCAAAGGTGGATTCACCCCTCCACTTT
TRBJ1-5	TRBD1	TRBV11-2	.	CASSNRGSTDQPQHF	TGTGCCAGCAGCAACAGGGGGTCCACTGATCAGCCCCAGCATTTT
TRBJ2-3	.	TRBV6-5	once	CASSYDGRLSTDTQYF	TGTGCCAGCAGTTACGATGGACGGCTTAGCACAGATACGCAGTATTTT
TRBJ2-7	TRBD2	TRBV7-2	.	CASSTYSWGGEYF	TGTGCCAGCAGTACCTACTCCTGGGGGGGAGAGTACTTC
TRBJ1-1	TRBD1	TRBV19	.	CASSISAGGTTEAFF	TGTGCCAGTAGTATTTCCGCAGGGGGGACCACTGAAGCTTTCTTT
TRBJ1-2	.	TRBV5-4	.	CASSLGVVDGYTF	TGTGCCAGCAGCTTGGGGGTTGTAGATGGCTACACCTTC
TRBJ1-4	.	TRBV19	few	CASSFSLGEKLFF	TGTGCCAGTAGTTTCAGTTTGGGCGAAAAACTGTTTTTT
TRBJ2-7	TRBD2	TRBV18	once	CASSPASGEQYF	TGTGCCAGCTCACCCGCTAGCGGCGAGCAGTACTTC
TRBJ1-4	TRBD1	TRBV27	.	CASSLGPGQGLEKLFF	TGTGCCAGCAGTTTAGGGCCGGGACAGGGGCTTGAAAAACTGTTTTTT
TRBJ1-2	.	TRBV12-3/TRBV12-4	.	CASSFVQGNGYTF	TGTGCCAGCAGTTTTGTACAGGGCAATGGCTACACCTTC
TRBJ2-2	TRBD1	TRBV6-5	.	CASSSDDRAGWELFF	TGTGCCAGCAGTTCTGACGACAGGGCAGGGTGGGAGCTGTTTTTT
TRBJ2-7	TRBD1	TRBV3-1/TRBV3-2	.	CASSQRQGYYEQYF	TGTGCCAGCAGCCAGAGACAGGGTTACTACGAGCAGTACTTC
TRBJ1-6	.	TRBV5-8	.	CASSFEPNSPLHF	TGTGCCAGCAGCTTCGAACCGAATTCACCCCTCCACTTT
TRBJ1-1	.	TRBV6-2/TRBV6-3	few	CASSWSYGTEAFF	TGTGCCAGCAGTTGGAGTTATGGCACTGAAGCTTTCTTT
TRBJ2-1	.	TRBV7-8	once	CASSPREGAYNEQFF	TGTGCCAGCAGCCCGAGGGAGGGGGCGTACAATGAGCAGTTCTTC
TRBJ2-2	.	TRBV28	once	CASSLTGELFF	TGTGCCAGCAGTTTGACCGGGGAGCTGTTTTTT
TRBJ2-2	.	TRBV28	few	CASIDGGHGELFF	TGTGCCAGCATTGATGGGGGCCACGGGGAGCTGTTTTTT
TRBJ1-2	.	TRBV6-6	.	CASSPQTTGFSSYGYTF	TGTGCCAGCAGTCCGCAGACAACAGGTTTCTCTTCCTATGGCTACACCTTC
TRBJ2-5	.	TRBV7-9	once	CASSLDAGQETQYF	TGTGCCAGCAGCTTAGATGCAGGGCAAGAGACCCAGTACTTC
TRBJ2-5	TRBD1	TRBV30	.	CAWEPGQGMETQYF	TGTGCCTGGGAACCGGGACAGGGGATGGAGACCCAGTACTTC
TRBJ1-6	TRBD1	TRBV30	.	CAARTGSTFSPLHF	TGTGCGGCTCGGACAGGGAGTACTTTTTCACCCCTCCACTTT
TRBJ2-4	TRBD1	TRBV30	once	CAWRATTGTAKNIQYF	TGTGCCTGGAGAGCCACAACCGGGACAGCGAAAAACATTCAGTACTTC
TRBJ2-7	TRBD2	TRBV27	.	CASSSAGLAGGRSSYEQYF	TGTGCCAGCAGTTCCGCGGGACTAGCGGGGGGGAGGAGCTCCTACGAGCAGTACTTC
TRBJ1-4	.	TRBV7-2	.	CASSKGEPNEKLFF	TGTGCCAGCAGCAAGGGGGAGCCTAATGAAAAACTGTTTTTT
TRBJ2-3	.	TRBV6-5	.	CASRPRISTDTQYF	TGTGCCAGCAGACCTAGGATCTCCACAGATACGCAGTATTTT
TRBJ2-1	TRBD2	TRBV9	.	CASSVDGRSSYNEQFF	TGTGCCAGCAGCGTAGACGGGAGGAGCTCCTACAATGAGCAGTTCTTC
TRBJ1-3	.	TRBV6-5	.	CASSFTGDSGNTIYF	TGTGCCAGCAGTTTCACAGGAGACTCTGGAAACACCATATATTTT
TRBJ1-5	TRBD1	TRBV10-1	once	CASSESGGQGAFEPQHF	TGCGCCAGCAGTGAGTCGGGGGGGCAGGGGGCTTTTGAGCCCCAGCATTTT
TRBJ2-5	.	TRBV7-2	.	CASSPQETQYF	TGTGCCAGCAGCCCCCAGGAGACCCAGTACTTC
TRBJ1-1	.	TRBV18	.	CASSPGINTEAFF	TGTGCCAGCTCACCCGGGATAAACACTGAAGCTTTCTTT
TRBJ2-1	TRBD2	TRBV7-9	.	CASSLIAGASYNEQFF	TGTGCCAGCAGCTTAATAGCGGGGGCCTCCTACAATGAGCAGTTCTTC
TRBJ2-5	.	TRBV18	.	CASSRSAAETQYF	TGTGCCAGCTCAAGAAGTGCGGCGGAGACCCAGTACTTC
TRBJ1-1	.	TRBV6-5	.	CASSYGGSTEAFF	TGTGCCAGCAGTTACGGCGGGAGCACTGAAGCTTTCTTT
TRBJ2-1	.	TRBV7-2	.	CASLRRDFRNEQFF	TGTGCCAGCCTGCGTCGGGACTTCAGAAATGAGCAGTTCTTC
TRBJ2-7	TRBD2	TRBV19	.	CASSKFGTSNHEQYF	TGTGCCAGTAGTAAATTCGGGACTAGCAACCACGAGCAGTACTTC
TRBJ2-5	TRBD2	TRBV6-4	.	CASSASLAGETQYF	TGTGCCAGCAGCGCCTCTCTAGCGGGGGAGACCCAGTACTTC
TRBJ2-7	.	TRBV27	.	CASSTYTASAYEQYF	TGTGCCAGCAGTACATACACCGCAAGCGCCTACGAGCAGTACTTC
TRBJ2-7	.	TRBV12-2	.	CASRLPRSHRGRAYEQYF	TGTGCAAGTCGCTTACCTCGATCACACCGGGGAAGGGCCTACGAGCAGTACTTC
TRBJ1-1	.	TRBV18	.	CASSPPLPPEAFF	TGTGCCAGCTCACCACCGCTCCCCCCTGAAGCTTTCTTT
TRBJ1-1	.	TRBV6-2/TRBV6-3	once	CASSPDGNRNTEAFF	TGTGCCAGCAGCCCCGACGGGAACAGGAACACTGAAGCTTTCTTT